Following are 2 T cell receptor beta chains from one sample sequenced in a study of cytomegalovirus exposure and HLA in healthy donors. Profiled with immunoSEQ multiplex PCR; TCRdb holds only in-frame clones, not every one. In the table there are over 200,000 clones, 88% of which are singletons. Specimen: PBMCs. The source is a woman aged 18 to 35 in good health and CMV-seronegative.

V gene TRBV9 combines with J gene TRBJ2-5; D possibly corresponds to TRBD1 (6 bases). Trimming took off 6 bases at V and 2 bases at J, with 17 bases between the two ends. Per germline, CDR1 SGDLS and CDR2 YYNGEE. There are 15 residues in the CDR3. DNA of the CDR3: TGTGCCAGCACCGAGGGGGACGGCGTTCAAGAGACCCAGTACTTC. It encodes CASTEGDGVQETQYF.

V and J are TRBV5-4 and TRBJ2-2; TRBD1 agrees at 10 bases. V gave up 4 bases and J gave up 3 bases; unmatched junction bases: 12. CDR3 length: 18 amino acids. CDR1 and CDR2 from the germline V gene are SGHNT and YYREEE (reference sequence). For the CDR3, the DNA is TGTGCCAGCAGCCAGGAAACTCACGGGACAGGGGACACCGGGGAGCTGTTTTTT. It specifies CASSQETHGTGDTGELFF.